These 10 T cell receptor beta chains came from one sample sequenced in a study of T cells after yellow fever vaccination. TCRdb ran MiXCR on the 5' RACE reads and lists one entry per CDR3 protein. The sample includes approximately 27,000 distinct CDR3 sequences, 5.5% seen only once; the top ten take 12%. Sample: PBMCs, either bulk or a sorted T-cell subset (CD4+, CD8+, memory, or dextramer-sorted; not recorded which), taken 15 days after the yellow fever booster vaccination. The receptors come from a young man who received the YFV17D yellow fever vaccine.

This clonotype was counted at least ten times. The chain is built from TRBV2 and TRBJ2-2; D ambiguous. Per the germline V gene, CDR1 is SNHLY and CDR2 is FYNNEI. The CDR3 extends over 15 amino acids. Between the trimmed V and J ends, which lost 6 bases and 6 bases, there was a span of 17 bases. CDR3 sequence (DNA): TGTGCCAGCAGGAGACTCTCCGTTACCGCCGGGGAGCTGTTTTTT. Translated: CASRRLSVTAGELFF. The full variable domain, completed using reference TRBV2 and TRBJ2-2, is EPEVTQTPSHQVTQMGQEVILRCVPISNHLYFYWYRQILGQKVEFLVSFYNNEISEKSEIFDDQFSVERPDGSNFTLKIRSTKLEDSAMYFCASRRLSVTAGELFFGEGSRLTVL.

This clonotype was counted ten times or more. The V call is TRBV9, the J call TRBJ1-1; D possibly corresponds to TRBD1 (6 bases). The V end was cut by 2 bases, the J end by 5 bases, with 10 bases between. The germline CDR1 and CDR2 sequences are SGDLS and YYNGEE. There are 13 residues in the CDR3. The CDR3 is CASSVGGMTEAFF. In nucleotides, the CDR3 is TGTGCCAGCAGCGTGGGGGGCATGACTGAAGCTTTCTTT.

This clonotype was seen repeatedly, ten times or more. This chain links TRBV7-2 with TRBJ2-7; D is possibly TRBD2 (7 bases). In germline, CDR1 is SGHTA, CDR2 FQGNSA. The CDR3 spans 16 residues. Trimming cost V 5 bases and J 7 bases, with 24 bases left between them. The CDR3: CASSPQMWGGRIEQYF. The CDR3 DNA sequence: TGTGCCAGCAGCCCCCAGATGTGGGGGGGGCGCATAGAGCAGTACTTC.

This clonotype showed up many times. CDR3 in amino acids: CASSLAGTGRTGELFF. CDR3 DNA: TGTGCCAGCAGCTTAGCGGGGACAGGGAGGACCGGGGAGCTGTTTTTT. The chain links TRBV7-2 to TRBJ2-2, with TRBD1 matching 9 bases. With V trimmed by 0 bases and J by 5 bases, 4 bases remained unmatched. CDR3 size: 16 residues. Germline V gene sequence: CDR1 SGHTA, CDR2 FQGNSA.

This clonotype is medium-sized in the sample. This sequence joins TRBV20-1 and TRBJ2-7; D ambiguous. The CDR3 runs 13 residues. The V gene lost 0 bases and the J gene lost 3 bases, with 9 bases spanning the gap. Germline lookup yields CDR1 DFQATT and CDR2 SNEGSKA (reference sequence). The CDR3 DNA sequence: TGCAGTGCTAGAGATCGGAAGGACTACGAGCAGTACTTC. Protein product: CSARDRKDYEQYF.

This clonotype appeared many times. The rearrangement links TRBV5-1 to TRBJ2-3; TRBD1 matches at 7 bases. CDR1 SGHRS and CDR2 YFSETQ come from the germline V gene. J was trimmed by 2 bases and V by 0 bases; bases with no gene match: 9. This CDR3 has 17 residues. CDR3 protein: CASSLAINRGYTDTQYF. The CDR3 bases are TGCGCCAGCAGCTTGGCCATTAACAGGGGATACACAGATACGCAGTATTTT.

This clonotype was seen at least ten times. The chain carries TRBV5-1 and TRBJ2-3, with 8 nucleotides matching TRBD1. Per germline, CDR1 SGHRS and CDR2 YFSETQ. CDR3 size: 13 residues. V lost 9 bases, J lost 7 bases, and 10 bases stayed unmatched. Here the CDR3 DNA reads TGCGCCACCCAATCCGGGACAGGCAATACGCAGTATTTT. It translates to CATQSGTGNTQYF.

This clonotype is labeled as medium-sized (0.01 to 0.1%). This chain uses TRBV12-3 or TRBV12-4 with TRBJ2-5; unclear D gene. The CDR3 consists of 11 residues. Trimming pared 4 bases from V and 7 bases from J, leaving 7 bases between. DNA for the CDR3: TGTGCCAGCAGTTATGGAGCGACCCAGTACTTC. This gives the protein CASSYGATQYF.

This clonotype ranks as medium-sized. The chain links TRBV5-4 to TRBJ2-1; TRBD2 matches 8 bases. CDR1 SGHNT and CDR2 YYREEE come from the germline V gene (reference sequence). CDR3 length equals 16 residues. The V segment lost 4 bases and the J segment 5 bases; nucleotides outside the gene matches: 11. The CDR3 region is CASSRTRLALNNEQFF. The CDR3 bases are TGTGCCAGCAGCCGGACCCGACTAGCGCTCAACAATGAGCAGTTCTTC.

This clonotype was seen at least ten times. This chain joins TRBV5-4 and TRBJ2-5, with 9 bases aligning to TRBD1. Germline CDR1 and CDR2: SGHNT and YYREEE (reference sequence). V dropped 5 bases and J dropped 5; count of bases not matched to a gene: 7. The CDR3 extends over 14 amino acids. CDR3: CASSSDRGFETQYF. The CDR3 coding sequence is TGTGCCAGCAGTTCGGACAGGGGCTTTGAGACCCAGTACTTC.